The present TCR beta chain was sequenced within a study of cytomegalovirus exposure and HLA in healthy donors. Study-wide findings and caveats: In terms of immune exposure information, only CMV serostatus was available. Researchers reported from a later analysis that most CMV-associated TCR beta chains appeared HLA-restricted.

Comment on this clone: Antigen: not known.

The CDR3 is 18 amino acids. The junction had 15 bases not matched to a gene; V was cut back by 4 bases and J by 5 bases. Per the germline V gene, CDR1 is SGHDN and CDR2 is FVKESK. PCR involved 60 Vbeta and 13 Jbeta primers. Original handling: It was a later analysis that counted tens of millions of unique TCR beta chains, of which around 11 million were shared. The table came from immunoSEQ multiplex PCR; TCRdb's copy has only in-frame clones and leaves some out. For V, J and clone size, that table is used; D and trimming come from the DNA. The sample has some 110,000 clones; the top ten hold roughly 6.6%.

The specimen was PBMCs. This clonotype was obtained from a man aged 40-50 years in good health and CMV-seropositive. J is TRBJ2-1 and V is TRBV14; 9 bases are shared with TRBD2. The CDR3 nucleotides are TGTGCCAGCAGCCCCCTAATGAGGGCTAGCGGGACCCACAATGAGCAGTTCTTC. It encodes CASSPLMRASGTHNEQFF.